A single sample gave rise to the 16 T cell receptor beta chains below, sequenced in a study of blood T cell repertoires in COVID-19. Sequencing used immunoSEQ multiplex PCR; TCRdb keeps in-frame clones, though not all of them. This sample has tens of thousands of clones; 86% occur once, and the top ten carry over 1.1%. Sequences were obtained from peripheral blood. These receptors originate from a woman aged 55-70 years with acute or convalescent COVID-19.

This clone occurred once. This chain links TRBV28 with TRBJ2-7, with 8 bases identical to TRBD1. J gave up 2 bases and V 5 bases, and 8 bases lay outside the gene matches. This CDR3 has 15 amino acids. Germline CDR1 and CDR2: MDHEN and SYDVKM. The CDR3 nucleotides read TGTGCCAGCAGTCCGTGGGACAGGACAGCCTACGAGCAGTACTTC. Protein: CASSPWDRTAYEQYF.

This clone was seen just once. DNA of the CDR3: TGCGCCAGCAGCTTGGCTGTGACAGGGGAGTATTCACCCCTCCACTTT. It specifies CASSLAVTGEYSPLHF. The chain joins TRBV5-1 to TRBJ1-6; TRBD1 matches at 8 bases. The CDR3 covers 16 residues. V shed 0 bases and J 8 bases; nucleotides not matched to a gene: 7. CDR1 is SGHRS and CDR2 is YFSETQ in the germline V gene. Combining the CDR3 with reference TRBV5-1 and TRBJ1-6 gives the whole variable domain KAGVTQTPRYLIKTRGQQVTLSCSPISGHRSVSWYQQTPGQGLQFLFEYFSETQRNKGNFPGRFSGRQFSNSRSEMNVSTLELGDSALYLCASSLAVTGEYSPLHFGNGTRLTVT.

J is TRBJ1-1 and V is TRBV28; TRBD1 is a possible D gene (5 bases). This CDR3 region has 16 residues. Trimming shortened V by 7 bases and J by 1 base, and 19 bases separated the two germline ends. CDR1 is MDHEN, CDR2 SYDVKM, per germline. The CDR3 DNA is TGTGCCAGCACTTCTCCGGGGGTAACCGGGAACACTGAAGCTTTCTTT. Translation gives CASTSPGVTGNTEAFF.

CDR3 DNA: TGTGCCAGCTCACCACCGGGGACAGGCCGAGGAGCTTTCTTT. Translation: CASSPPGTGRGAFF. The chain recombines TRBV18 with TRBJ1-1; the match to TRBD1 covers 8 bases. Per the germline V gene, CDR1 is KGHSH and CDR2 is LQKENI. The junction had 7 bases not matched to a gene; V was cut back by 0 bases and J by 10 bases. The CDR3 is made up of 14 amino acids.

The chain uses TRBV28 and TRBJ1-3; D is undetermined. Germline V lookup: CDR1 MDHEN, CDR2 SYDVKM. The CDR3 runs 13 residues. V lost 8 bases, J lost 7 bases, and 15 bases lay in between. The CDR3, as DNA: TGTGCCAGCTGGGGTGAGGGTTTGAACACCATATATTTT. This sequence encodes CASWGEGLNTIYF.

The CDR3 loop reads CASKETHYNEQFF. The DNA for the CDR3 is TGTGCCAGCAAGGAGACGCATTACAATGAGCAGTTCTTC. V gene TRBV2 combines with J gene TRBJ2-1; D gene unclear. The CDR3 contains 13 residues. Germline lookup yields CDR1 SNHLY and CDR2 FYNNEI. V lost 7 bases and J lost 4, with 11 bases in between.

This chain joins TRBV6-5 and TRBJ1-1; TRBD1 aligns across 7 bases. V lost 6 bases to trimming and J lost 2 bases; unmatched junction nucleotides: 6. Germline CDR1 reads MNHEY; CDR2 reads SVGAGI. The CDR3 runs 14 residues. The CDR3 loop reads CASRTTGINTEAFF. The CDR3 nucleotides are TGTGCCAGCAGGACGACAGGGATAAACACTGAAGCTTTCTTT.

This sequence joins TRBV30 and TRBJ1-5; D may be TRBD1 (5 bases). The germline CDR1 and CDR2 sequences are GTSNPN and SVGIG (reference sequence). This CDR3 has 13 amino acids. V shed 6 bases and J shed 4 bases, with 13 bases lying between them. The CDR3 reads CACQGGGNQPQHF. The CDR3 coding sequence is TGTGCCTGTCAGGGCGGAGGGAATCAGCCCCAGCATTTT.

This clone was picked up a small number of times. The chain joins TRBV18 to TRBJ2-4; TRBD1 matches at 7 bases. The CDR3 covers 15 residues. Looked up from germline, CDR1 is KGHSH and CDR2 is LQKENI. The ends lost 3 bases at V and 8 bases at J; junction bases unmatched: 10. The CDR3 here is CASSPWQGVRDIQYF. CDR3 nucleotide sequence: TGTGCCAGCTCACCTTGGCAGGGGGTGAGAGACATTCAGTACTTC.

This rearrangement joins TRBV5-1 to TRBJ2-5; 10 positions agree with TRBD2. The germline V gene has CDR1 SGHRS and CDR2 YFSETQ. The V gene end was trimmed by 1 base and the J gene end by 5 bases; junction bases not matched to a gene: 11. CDR3 length: 17 residues. CDR3 protein: CASSLMASGGLGETQYF. CDR3 coding DNA: TGCGCCAGCAGCTTGATGGCTAGCGGGGGCCTTGGGGAGACCCAGTACTTC.

The chain couples TRBV18 to TRBJ1-1; 7 nucleotides agree with TRBD1. The V gene end was trimmed by 2 bases and the J gene end by 7 bases; junction bases not matched to a gene: 10. Germline lookup yields CDR1 KGHSH and CDR2 LQKENI. The CDR3 contains 15 residues. CDR3 protein: CASSPFSGTANEAFF. As DNA, the CDR3 is TGTGCCAGCTCACCATTTTCTGGGACAGCAAATGAAGCTTTCTTT.

J is TRBJ1-1 and V is TRBV5-1; TRBD1 agrees at 11 bases. CDR3 length equals 13 residues. CDR1 is SGHRS and CDR2 is YFSETQ in the germline V gene. Germline trimming cut 6 bases from V and 4 bases from J; bases unmatched to any gene: 2. CDR3 nucleotide sequence: TGCGCCAGCATCGGACAGGGGGCCACTGAAGCTTTCTTT. Its translation is CASIGQGATEAFF.

This clone was seen once. V and J are TRBV29-1 and TRBJ2-7; D call uncertain. Germline CDR1 SQVTM, CDR2 ANQGSEA. CDR3 length: 13 residues. With 3 bases removed from V and 3 bases from J, the gap between germline ends came to 12 bases. The CDR3 reads CSVETTSNYEQYF. CDR3 DNA: TGCAGCGTTGAGACGACTTCAAACTACGAGCAGTACTTC.

The J gene is TRBJ2-1, the V gene TRBV5-1; 8 positions agree with TRBD2. Per the germline V gene, CDR1 is SGHRS and CDR2 is YFSETQ. The CDR3 loop spans 17 amino acids. Trimming cost V 3 bases and J 0 bases; bases outside gene matches: 8. The CDR3, as DNA: TGCGCCAGCAGCTCGCGGGAGCGGGGGAGCTCCTACAATGAGCAGTTCTTC. It specifies CASSSRERGSSYNEQFF.

The chain has TRBV9 and TRBJ1-2; D unresolved. This CDR3 is built from 11 residues. Trimming pared 3 bases from V and 2 bases from J, leaving 2 bases between. Germline CDR1 is SGDLS and CDR2 is YYNGEE. The CDR3 sequence is CASSANYGYTF. The DNA of the CDR3 is TGTGCCAGCAGCGCGAACTATGGCTACACCTTC.

To note about this clone: At one end, the junction sequence differs from germline, possibly due to a read error. The CDR3 loop is CASSKDTGTGGYEQYF. CDR3 DNA sequence: TGTGCCAGCAGCAAAGACACCGGGACAGGGGGCTACGAGCAGTACTTC. J is TRBJ2-7 and V is TRBV3-1 (or the pseudogene TRBV3-2); 11 bases line up with TRBD1. This CDR3 region has 16 residues. The germline V gene has CDR1 LGHDT and CDR2 YNNKEL (reference sequence).